The 9 T cell receptor beta chains presented below share a single source sample, sequenced in a study of radiotherapy plus CTLA-4 blockade in lung cancer. Assay used: immunoSEQ multiplex PCR; TCRdb lists only in-frame clones, some missing. Counted here are tens of thousands of clones, around 79% occurring once; the ten biggest clones make up roughly 17%. The sample in question was peripheral blood, obtained from a patient treated with radiotherapy plus ipilimumab. The origin of the receptors is a human donor with non-small cell lung cancer who had a complete response to radiotherapy plus ipilimumab.

The chain employs TRBV19 and TRBJ2-1; the D gene is possibly TRBD2 (5 bases). The CDR3 sequence is 15 residues long. V lost 10 bases, J lost 8 bases, and 24 bases lay in between. The germline V gene has CDR1 LNHDA and CDR2 SQIVND (reference sequence). Written as DNA, the CDR3 is TGTGCCACCATTGAAGGGTCAAGAGGGATGGATGAGCAGTTCTTC. Its translation: CATIEGSRGMDEQFF.

CDR3 in DNA: TGTGCCAGCTCACCACAAAGTACGACAGGGCGTGTCTACGAGCAGTACTTC. This gives the protein CASSPQSTTGRVYEQYF. This chain uses TRBV18 with TRBJ2-7; 7 bases align to TRBD1. V was pared by 1 base and J by 3 bases, with 12 bases of the junction left unmatched. This CDR3 has 17 amino acids. Germline V gene lookup returns CDR1 KGHSH and CDR2 LQKENI.

The V and J genes are TRBV19 and TRBJ1-2; 8 bases line up with TRBD1. CDR3 size: 13 residues. The J segment lost 8 bases and the V segment lost 6 bases, leaving 8 bases of the junction unmatched. Looked up from germline, CDR1 is LNHDA and CDR2 is SQIVND (reference sequence). The CDR3 protein is CASRGTGHRGYTF. The CDR3 nucleotides are TGTGCCAGTAGAGGGACAGGCCACCGGGGCTACACCTTC.

The V and J genes are TRBV4-1 and TRBJ2-1, with TRBD1 matching 7 bases. The CDR3 has 15 residues. Germline V gene data show CDR1 as MGHRA and CDR2 as YSYEKL. With V trimmed by 0 bases and J by 6 bases, 5 bases remained unmatched. CDR3 sequence (DNA): TGCGCCAGCAGCCAAGACCCAACAGGGGTCAATGAGCAGTTCTTC. Amino acid sequence: CASSQDPTGVNEQFF.

V usage is TRBV27 and J usage is TRBJ2-2; tentative D call: TRBD1 (6 bases). This CDR3 comprises 16 residues. CDR1 and CDR2 (germline): MNHEY, SMNVEV (reference sequence). V lost 5 bases, J lost 1 base, and 14 bases lay in between. CDR3 in amino acids: CASSRTGRVNTGELFF. DNA for the CDR3: TGTGCCAGCAGTAGAACAGGGCGCGTGAACACCGGGGAGCTGTTTTTT.

V and J are TRBV5-4 and TRBJ1-6; weak D call: TRBD1 (5 bases). This CDR3 contains 14 residues. Germline V gives CDR1 SGHNT, CDR2 YYREEE (reference sequence). Trimming stripped 1 base from V and 4 bases from J, with 6 bases between. CDR3 loop: CASSLRQYNSPLHF. The CDR3 DNA is TGTGCCAGCAGCTTGCGACAGTATAATTCACCCCTCCACTTT.

This chain joins TRBV7-9 and TRBJ1-2, with TRBD1 identical over 12 bases. Unmatched junction bases numbered 5, after V lost 5 bases and J lost 4 bases. The CDR3 has 15 amino acids. In germline, CDR1 is SEHNR, CDR2 FQNEAQ (reference sequence). This CDR3 is CASSPGQGALYGYTF. CDR3 coding DNA: TGTGCCAGCAGCCCGGGACAGGGGGCTCTCTATGGCTACACCTTC.

This clone has a handful of counts. V gene TRBV10-3 combines with J gene TRBJ1-1, with TRBD1 matching over 10 bases. V shed 6 bases, J shed 5 bases, and the junction held 15 bases outside the gene matches. The CDR3 has 17 amino acids. Germline V gives CDR1 ENHRY, CDR2 SYGVKD. The CDR3 spells CAISDKPGTGVWTEAFF. CDR3 DNA sequence: TGTGCCATCAGCGACAAACCTGGGACAGGGGTATGGACTGAAGCTTTCTTT.

The V and J genes are TRBV14 and TRBJ1-1; weak D call: TRBD1 (5 bases). This CDR3 contains 17 residues. Per germline, CDR1 SGHDN and CDR2 FVKESK. V dropped 4 bases and J dropped 1 base, with 19 bases sitting between them. In DNA, the CDR3 is TGTGCCAGCAGCCGAGCTCTAGGGAGGGGTAGGAACACTGAAGCTTTCTTT. Protein: CASSRALGRGRNTEAFF.